This T cell receptor beta chain was obtained from a study of cytomegalovirus exposure and HLA in healthy donors. Vbeta (60) and Jbeta (13) primers were used in the PCR. Repertoires were generated with immunoSEQ multiplex PCR, while TCRdb's copy carries only in-frame clones and drops some. The sample comprises approximately 120,000 clones, roughly 86% of which are singletons, and roughly 2% rests with the top ten. V was trimmed by 0 bases and J by 4 bases, leaving 12 bases between them. This CDR3 comprises 16 residues. The germline V gene has CDR1 SGHTA and CDR2 FQGTGA. The receptor's source is a man younger than 35 in good health and CMV-seronegative. This rearrangement joins TRBV7-3 to TRBJ2-2, with D possibly TRBD1 on 7 matching bases. Material: PBMCs. CDR3 in DNA: TGTGCCAGCAGCTTAACCCGGCAGGGGGGCACCGGGGAGCTGTTTTTT. Its translation: CASSLTRQGGTGELFF.